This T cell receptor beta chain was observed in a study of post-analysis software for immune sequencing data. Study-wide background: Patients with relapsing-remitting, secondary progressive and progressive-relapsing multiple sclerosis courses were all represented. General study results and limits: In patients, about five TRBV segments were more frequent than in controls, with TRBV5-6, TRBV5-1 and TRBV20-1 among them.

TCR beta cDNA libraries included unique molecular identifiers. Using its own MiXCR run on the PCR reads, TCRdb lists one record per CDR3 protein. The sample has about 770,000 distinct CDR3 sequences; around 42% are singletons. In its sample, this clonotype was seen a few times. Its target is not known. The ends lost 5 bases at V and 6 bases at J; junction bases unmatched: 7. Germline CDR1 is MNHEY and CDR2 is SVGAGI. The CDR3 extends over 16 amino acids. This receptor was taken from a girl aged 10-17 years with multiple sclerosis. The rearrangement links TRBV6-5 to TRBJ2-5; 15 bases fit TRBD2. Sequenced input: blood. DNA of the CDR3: TGTGCCAGCAGTCCCGGACTAGCGGGAGGGCCAAAGACCCAGTACTTC. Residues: CASSPGLAGGPKTQYF.